These 31 T cell receptor beta chains were sequenced from one sample in a study of vaccination effects on CD4 cells after COVID-19. After expansion with viral peptide pools in the ViraFEST assay, antigen-specific CD4+ T cells were sequenced. CD4+ T cell isolation took place after approximately 11 days of culture. Neither prior SARS-CoV-2 infection nor positive nucleocapsid antibodies were present in the vaccine recipients. Profiling relied on immunoSEQ multiplex PCR, and the TCRdb table lists in-frame clones only, not all of them. This table holds about 68,000 clones, about 80% found once. For these receptors, no antigen is known. Sequences were derived from CD4+ T cells from PBMCs cultured with SARS-CoV-2 spike peptides, sampled before COVID-19 vaccination. The source is a human donor who received a COVID-19 vaccine.

The chain has TRBV5-1 and TRBJ1-6, with no clear D. The CDR3 is made up of 22 amino acids. The germline V gene has CDR1 SGHRS and CDR2 YFSETQ. The V end was cut by 3 bases, the J end by 7 bases, with 35 bases between. The DNA of the CDR3 is TGCGCCAGCAGCTCCGCTGAACCCCGGCAGGCGGCTTATCTTGGGGTAAATTCACCCCTCCACTTT. This sequence encodes CASSSAEPRQAAYLGVNSPLHF.

The gene calls are TRBV19 and TRBJ1-6, with 7 positions matching TRBD1. The ends lost 7 bases at V and 8 bases at J; junction bases unmatched: 8. Germline CDR1 is LNHDA and CDR2 is SQIVND (reference sequence). CDR3 length equals 14 residues. The CDR3 loop is CASNPGTEYSPLHF. Here the CDR3 DNA reads TGTGCCAGTAACCCGGGGACAGAGTATTCACCCCTCCACTTT.

The chain carries TRBV7-8 and TRBJ2-1; TRBD2 aligns across 11 bases. The CDR3 length is 18 residues. Germline CDR1 is SGHVS and CDR2 is FQNEAQ. Germline trimming cut 5 bases from V and 2 bases from J; bases unmatched to any gene: 11. CDR3 nucleotide sequence: TGTGCCAGCAGCGGCAGGACTAGCGGGCTCGGTGCCTACAATGAGCAGTTCTTC. Amino acid sequence: CASSGRTSGLGAYNEQFF.

The CDR3 reads CASSQEPGGSQPQHF. In DNA, the CDR3 is TGCGCCAGCAGCCAAGAGCCAGGGGGAAGTCAGCCCCAGCATTTT. V is TRBV4-1 and J is TRBJ1-5; 7 positions agree with TRBD1. Trimming removed 0 bases from V and 6 bases from J; junction bases left unmatched: 5. This CDR3 comprises 15 residues. Germline V CDR1 and CDR2: MGHRA, YSYEKL.

The genes are TRBV19 and TRBJ2-1; D might be TRBD2 (5 bases). The germline V gene has CDR1 LNHDA and CDR2 SQIVND (reference sequence). Trimming took 2 bases from V and 14 from J, leaving 16 bases between them. CDR3 length: 13 amino acids. The chain's CDR3 is CASSINGGPGEFF. The CDR3 region has the DNA TGTGCCAGTAGTATAAATGGCGGGCCCGGGGAGTTCTTC.

This sequence joins TRBV19 and TRBJ2-1; D is uncertain. Germline V gene sequence: CDR1 LNHDA, CDR2 SQIVND (reference sequence). This CDR3 is built from 11 residues. Between the trimmed V and J ends, which lost 10 bases and 4 bases, there was a span of 8 bases. The CDR3: CATTEYNEQFF. The CDR3 region has the DNA TGTGCCACAACCGAGTACAATGAGCAGTTCTTC.

The rearrangement joins TRBV19 to TRBJ1-5; 8 bases fit TRBD1. CDR3 length equals 16 residues. V dropped 6 bases and J dropped 7; count of bases not matched to a gene: 14. Germline V CDR1 and CDR2: LNHDA, SQIVND (reference sequence). The CDR3 loop reads CASSSPGQVSRQPQHF. CDR3 in DNA: TGTGCCAGTAGCTCTCCGGGACAGGTTTCTCGGCAGCCCCAGCATTTT.

This chain uses TRBV18 with TRBJ2-3, with 9 bases matching TRBD1. The CDR3 contains 16 residues. J gave up 2 bases and V 3 bases, and 6 bases lay outside the gene matches. Germline lookup yields CDR1 KGHSH and CDR2 LQKENI. The CDR3 loop is CASSPRQGGFTDTQYF. Here the CDR3 DNA reads TGTGCCAGCTCACCCAGACAGGGGGGTTTCACAGATACGCAGTATTTT.

The chain links TRBV7-2 to TRBJ1-6; D ambiguous. The V gene lost 4 bases and the J gene lost 7 bases, with 11 bases spanning the gap. The germline V gene has CDR1 SGHTA and CDR2 FQGNSA. The CDR3 has 14 amino acids. The CDR3 here is CASSSPPLNSPLHF. The CDR3 DNA reads as TGTGCCAGCAGCTCCCCACCGCTCAATTCACCCCTCCACTTT.

The rearrangement links TRBV5-1 to TRBJ2-3; tentatively, D is TRBD1 (5 bases). The CDR3 runs to 15 residues. Germline V gene sequence: CDR1 SGHRS, CDR2 YFSETQ. With 4 bases removed from V and 2 bases from J, the gap between germline ends came to 14 bases. CDR3 protein: CASSQDITYTDTQYF. The CDR3 DNA reads TGCGCCAGCAGCCAGGACATTACGTACACAGATACGCAGTATTTT.

This clone was seen a single time. The V gene is TRBV27, the J gene TRBJ1-5, with D possibly being TRBD1 (6 bases). V was cut by 3 bases and J by 1 base, with 10 bases left in between. This CDR3 spans 15 amino acids. Germline V gene lookup returns CDR1 MNHEY and CDR2 SMNVEV (reference sequence). CDR3 nucleotide sequence: TGTGCCAGCAGTTTCTCAGGGGTAAGCAATCAGCCCCAGCATTTT. Its translation is CASSFSGVSNQPQHF.

The V gene is TRBV5-1, the J gene TRBJ2-5; 7 nucleotides match TRBD2. Unmatched junction bases numbered 4, after V lost 5 bases and J lost 0 bases. Per the germline V gene, CDR1 is SGHRS and CDR2 is YFSETQ. The CDR3 is 14 amino acids. CDR3 bases: TGCGCCAGCAGGGCGGGAGAGTACCAAGAGACCCAGTACTTC. Its protein is CASRAGEYQETQYF.

The rearrangement links TRBV6-2 or TRBV6-3 to TRBJ1-1; no definite D call. Trimming shortened V by 4 bases and J by 0 bases, and 12 bases separated the two germline ends. The CDR3 spans 15 residues. Germline V gene data show CDR1 as MNHEY and CDR2 as SVGEGT. This chain's CDR3 is CASSWGGRMNTEAFF. CDR3 coding DNA: TGTGCCAGCAGTTGGGGAGGCAGAATGAACACTGAAGCTTTCTTT.

The chain links TRBV7-9 to TRBJ1-2, with TRBD1 as a possible D gene (5 bases). Trimming removed 3 bases at V and 8 bases at J, with 13 bases between. The CDR3 totals 13 residues. Germline values: CDR1 SEHNR, CDR2 FQNEAQ (reference sequence). CDR3: CASSLGRWEGYTF. The CDR3 DNA reads as TGTGCCAGCAGCTTGGGGCGTTGGGAGGGCTACACCTTC.

The V and J genes are TRBV2 and TRBJ1-1; 10 bases align to TRBD1. This CDR3 is 12 amino acids long. Germline assignment: CDR1 SNHLY and CDR2 FYNNEI. With V trimmed by 6 bases and J by 6 bases, 1 base remained unmatched. CDR3 nucleotide sequence: TGTGCCAGCAGGGGACAGGGGCCTGAAGCTTTCTTT. The encoded protein is CASRGQGPEAFF.

The genes are TRBV28 and TRBJ1-3; D unclear. The ends were cut back, 4 bases at V and 0 bases at J, with 10 bases in the middle. The germline gives CDR1 MDHEN, CDR2 SYDVKM. The CDR3 contains 15 residues. The CDR3 region has the DNA TGTGCCAGCAGTTCAAGGACTGCCTCTGGAAACACCATATATTTT. It yields the protein CASSSRTASGNTIYF.

This chain joins TRBV7-3 and TRBJ2-1, with 10 bases lining up with TRBD1. The CDR3 runs 16 residues. The V segment lost 0 bases and the J segment 4 bases; nucleotides outside the gene matches: 3. CDR1 and CDR2 (germline): SGHTA, FQGTGA. The CDR3 is CASSLTSGQGYNEQFF. CDR3 DNA sequence: TGTGCCAGCAGCTTAACCTCGGGACAGGGGTACAATGAGCAGTTCTTC.

J is TRBJ1-1 and V is TRBV7-3; TRBD1 aligns across 9 bases. The CDR3 extends over 16 amino acids. Germline CDR1 and CDR2: SGHTA and FQGTGA. After removal of 5 bases from V and 0 bases from J, the junction contained 7 bases not matched to a gene. CDR3 nucleotides: TGTGCCAGCAGCCCCCAGGGACAGGGACTGAACACTGAAGCTTTCTTT. Translation: CASSPQGQGLNTEAFF.

A few counts support this clone. The genes are TRBV7-2 and TRBJ2-2, with D tentatively TRBD1 (7 bases). Germline V gene sequence: CDR1 SGHTA, CDR2 FQGNSA. V lost 3 bases and J 3 bases, leaving 11 bases between the germline ends. This CDR3 is 15 amino acids long. CDR3 in amino acids: CASSFSRGDTGELFF. CDR3 DNA sequence: TGTGCCAGCAGCTTTTCCAGGGGGGACACCGGGGAGCTGTTTTTT.

The chain couples TRBV24-1 to TRBJ2-3, with D perhaps matching TRBD1 (6 bases). V was pared by 4 bases and J by 2 bases, with 15 bases between. The CDR3 is 16 residues long. The germline V gene encodes CDR1 KGHDR and CDR2 SFDVKD. The CDR3: CATSDSGTRNTDTQYF. The CDR3 nucleotides read TGTGCCACCAGTGACTCCGGGACACGTAACACAGATACGCAGTATTTT.

CDR3 protein: CASKTGGSTEAFF. The CDR3 nucleotides are TGTGCCAGCAAAACGGGCGGTAGCACTGAAGCTTTCTTT. The V gene is TRBV6-5, the J gene TRBJ1-1; D not resolved. The length of the CDR3 is 13 residues. Deletions cut 7 bases from V and 4 bases from J, with 13 bases between. The germline CDR1 and CDR2 sequences are MNHEY and SVGAGI.

This clone has a handful of counts. The chain combines TRBV14 with TRBJ1-1; D might be TRBD1 (5 bases). This CDR3 is 16 amino acids long. Germline values: CDR1 SGHDN, CDR2 FVKESK. The V end lost 0 bases, the J end lost 0 bases, and 11 bases lay between the germline ends. CDR3 bases: TGTGCCAGCAGCCAAGATTGGGGACTGATGAACACTGAAGCTTTCTTT. Encoded protein: CASSQDWGLMNTEAFF.

The chain has TRBV18 and TRBJ2-2; D might be TRBD2 (5 bases). Germline values: CDR1 KGHSH, CDR2 LQKENI. CDR3 length: 15 residues. Trimming cost V 1 base and J 1 base, with 7 bases left between them. CDR3 DNA sequence: TGTGCCAGCTCACCACTTCGGGAGAACACCGGGGAGCTGTTTTTT. Protein product: CASSPLRENTGELFF.

This rearrangement joins TRBV25-1 to TRBJ1-1; 8 nucleotides line up with TRBD1. Unmatched junction bases numbered 14, after V lost 8 bases and J lost 3 bases. Germline V CDR1 and CDR2: MGHDK, SYGVNS. This CDR3 is 16 amino acids long. DNA of the CDR3: TGTGCCAGCCGCGACCCGAGGACAGGGAAGGACACTGAAGCTTTCTTT. Translation: CASRDPRTGKDTEAFF. Using reference TRBV25-1 and TRBJ1-1 for the parts outside the CDR3, the full variable domain is EADIYQTPRYLVIGTGKKITLECSQTMGHDKMYWYQQDPGMELHLIHYSYGVNSTEKGDLSSESTVSRIRTEHFPLTLESARPSHTSQYLCASRDPRTGKDTEAFFGQGTRLTVV.

Written as DNA, the CDR3 is TGTGCCAGCAGTGGACTAGCGGGGGAAGGGGAGACCCAGTACTTC. Its protein is CASSGLAGEGETQYF. The rearrangement joins TRBV2 to TRBJ2-5; 12 positions match TRBD2. Germline CDR1 is SNHLY and CDR2 is FYNNEI. Trimming took 4 bases from V and 5 from J; bases not matched to a gene: 5. The CDR3 spans 15 residues.

This clone came up a few times. This sequence joins TRBV24-1 and TRBJ1-1; D perhaps matches TRBD1 (5 bases). This CDR3 comprises 14 residues. The V end was cut by 5 bases, the J end by 1 base, with 10 bases between. Germline assignment: CDR1 KGHDR and CDR2 SFDVKD. The CDR3 nucleotides read TGTGCCACCAGTGTCGGGACTTCGAACACTGAAGCTTTCTTT. Amino acids: CATSVGTSNTEAFF.

The V and J genes are TRBV2 and TRBJ1-4, with D maybe TRBD1 (5 bases). This CDR3 spans 13 amino acids. Trimming removed 4 bases from V and 8 bases from J, with 11 bases in between. Germline loops: CDR1 SNHLY, CDR2 FYNNEI. The CDR3 sequence is CASSGQGGEKLFF. DNA of the CDR3: TGTGCCAGCAGTGGTCAGGGCGGGGAAAAACTGTTTTTT.

V usage is TRBV6-5 and J usage is TRBJ1-1; TRBD1 is a possible D gene (5 bases). This CDR3 contains 15 residues. The germline V and J ends were trimmed by 8 bases and 1 base, with 17 bases remaining between them. Germline CDR1 is MNHEY and CDR2 is SVGAGI. The CDR3 is CASFGRGAGNTEAFF. Here the CDR3 DNA reads TGTGCCAGCTTTGGGCGAGGGGCGGGGAACACTGAAGCTTTCTTT.

Concerning this clone: The sample contains more than one DNA sequence encoding this CDR3. The chain combines TRBV5-1 with TRBJ2-5, with D possibly matching TRBD2 (5 bases). This CDR3 is built from 13 residues. V shed 0 bases and J shed 5 bases, with 8 bases lying between them. The germline CDR1 and CDR2 sequences are SGHRS and YFSETQ. The chain's CDR3 is CASSLGGGETQYF. The CDR3 coding sequence is TGCGCCAGCAGCTTGGGAGGCGGGGAGACCCAGTACTTC.

The chain links TRBV11-2 to TRBJ2-7; TRBD1 matches at 9 bases. The CDR3 contains 14 residues. Germline V gives CDR1 SGHAT, CDR2 FQNNGV. V shed 2 bases and J 2 bases; nucleotides not matched to a gene: 1. The CDR3 DNA sequence: TGTGCCAGCAGCTTACACAGGGGGCCCTACGAGCAGTACGTC. It codes for CASSLHRGPYEQYV.

The chain has TRBV9 and TRBJ2-1; TRBD2 matches at 11 bases. CDR1 and CDR2 from the germline V gene are SGDLS and YYNGEE. V shed 4 bases, J shed 7 bases, and the junction held 13 bases outside the gene matches. The CDR3 runs 17 residues. CDR3 bases: TGTGCCAGCAGCCCGCATTATCTAGCGGGGGGCAGGAATGAGCAGTTCTTC. Translated: CASSPHYLAGGRNEQFF. The full variable domain, in which reference TRBV9 and TRBJ2-1 provide the parts outside the CDR3, is DSGVTQTPKHLITATGQRVTLRCSPRSGDLSVYWYQQSLDQGLQFLIQYYNGEERAKGNILERFSAQQFPDLHSELNLSSLELGDSALYFCASSPHYLAGGRNEQFFGPGTRLTVL.